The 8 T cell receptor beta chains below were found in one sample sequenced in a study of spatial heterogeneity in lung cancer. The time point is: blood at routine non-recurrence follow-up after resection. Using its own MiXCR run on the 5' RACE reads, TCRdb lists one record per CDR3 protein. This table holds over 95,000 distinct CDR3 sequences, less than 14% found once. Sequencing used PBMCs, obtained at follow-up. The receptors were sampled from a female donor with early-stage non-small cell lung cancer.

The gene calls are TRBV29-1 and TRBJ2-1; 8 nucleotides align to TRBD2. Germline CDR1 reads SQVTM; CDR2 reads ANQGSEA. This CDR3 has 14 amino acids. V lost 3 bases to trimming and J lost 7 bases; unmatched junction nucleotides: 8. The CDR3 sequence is CSVEEAGVRNEQFF. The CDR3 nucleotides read TGCAGCGTTGAGGAAGCGGGAGTGAGGAATGAGCAGTTCTTC.

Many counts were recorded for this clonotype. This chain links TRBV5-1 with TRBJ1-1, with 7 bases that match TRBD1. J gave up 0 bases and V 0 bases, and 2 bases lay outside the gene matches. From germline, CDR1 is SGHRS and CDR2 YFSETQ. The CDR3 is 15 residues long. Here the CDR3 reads CASSLATGMNTEAFF. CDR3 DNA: TGCGCCAGCAGCTTGGCGACAGGGATGAACACTGAAGCTTTCTTT.

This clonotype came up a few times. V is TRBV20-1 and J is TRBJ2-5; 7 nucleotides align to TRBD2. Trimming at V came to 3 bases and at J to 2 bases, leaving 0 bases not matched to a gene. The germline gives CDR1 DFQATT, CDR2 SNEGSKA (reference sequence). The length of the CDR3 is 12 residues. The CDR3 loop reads CSARRGQETQYF. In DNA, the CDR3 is TGCAGTGCTAGGCGGGGGCAAGAGACCCAGTACTTC.

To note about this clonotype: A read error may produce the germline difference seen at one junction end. The chain's CDR3 is CVSSLGGGYNEQFF. In DNA, the CDR3 is TGTGTCAGCAGCTTGGGAGGGGGCTACAATGAGCAGTTCTTC. The rearrangement uses TRBV11-1 and TRBJ2-1, with D possibly TRBD2 on 7 matching bases. Germline CDR1 is SGHAT and CDR2 is FQDESV (reference sequence). This CDR3 has 14 residues. The complete variable domain, with remaining parts taken from reference TRBV11-1 and TRBJ2-1, reads EAEVAQSPRYKITEKSQAVAFWCDPISGHATLYWYRQILGQGPELLVQFQDESVVDDSQLPKDRFSAERLKGVDSTLKIQPAELGDSAMYLCVSSLGGGYNEQFFGPGTRLTVL.

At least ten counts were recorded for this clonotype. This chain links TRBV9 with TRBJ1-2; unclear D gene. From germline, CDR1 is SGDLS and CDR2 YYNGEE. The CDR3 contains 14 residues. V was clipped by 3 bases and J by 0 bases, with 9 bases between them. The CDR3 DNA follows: TGTGCCAGCAGCGCTATGACACCTAACTATGGCTACACCTTC. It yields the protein CASSAMTPNYGYTF.

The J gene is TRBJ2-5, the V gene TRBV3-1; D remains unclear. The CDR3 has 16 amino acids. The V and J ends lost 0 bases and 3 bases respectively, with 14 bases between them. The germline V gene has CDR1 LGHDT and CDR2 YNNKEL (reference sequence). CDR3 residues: CASSQEITWRKETQYF. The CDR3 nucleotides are TGTGCCAGCAGCCAAGAAATAACATGGCGCAAAGAGACCCAGTACTTC.

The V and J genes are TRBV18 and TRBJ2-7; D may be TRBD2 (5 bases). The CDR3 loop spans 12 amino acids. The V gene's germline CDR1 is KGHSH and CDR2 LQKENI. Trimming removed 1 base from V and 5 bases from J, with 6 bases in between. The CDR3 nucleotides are TGTGCCAGCTCACCACGAGGGAACGAGCAGTACTTC. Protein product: CASSPRGNEQYF.

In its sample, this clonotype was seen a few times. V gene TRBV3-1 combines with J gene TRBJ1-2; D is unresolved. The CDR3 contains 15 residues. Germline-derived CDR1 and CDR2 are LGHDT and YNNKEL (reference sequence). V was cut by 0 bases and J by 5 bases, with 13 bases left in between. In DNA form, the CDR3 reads TGTGCCAGCAGCCAAGAAGGCAGCGGCGGTTATGGCTACACCTTC. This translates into CASSQEGSGGYGYTF.